This T cell receptor (beta chain) stems from a study of T cell responses to AZD1222 COVID-19 vaccine. Germline CDR1 and CDR2: LNHNV and YYDKDF (reference sequence). V lost 0 bases and J 3 bases, leaving 12 bases between the germline ends. The CDR3 spans 16 residues. TCRdb keeps only in-frame clones here, not all; method: immunoSEQ multiplex PCR. The sample holds around 84,000 clones; approximately 91% are singletons and the top ten take around 5.8%. This chain links TRBV15 with TRBJ2-4; a weak D match, TRBD1 (5 bases). The TCR sequence derives from an adult in good health. Sequenced material: peripheral blood, taken on day 0 of AZD1222 vaccination. CDR3 coding DNA: TGTGCCACCAGCAGAGAGGGCAGGGCAGGCAAAAACATTCAGTACTTC. It yields the protein CATSREGRAGKNIQYF.